The T cell receptor (beta chain) described here comes from a study of T cell responses to AZD1222 COVID-19 vaccine. Measured with immunoSEQ multiplex PCR; TCRdb has only the in-frame clones, and not every one. Among 100,000 to 130,000 clones, approximately 90% were seen once, and the ten largest hold approximately 4.3%. The clonotype was recovered from an adult in good health. This specimen consisted of peripheral blood, obtained on day 0 of AZD1222 vaccination.

The CDR3 DNA reads as TGTGCCACCTCGCAGGGTAGCACTGAAGCTTTCTTT. Protein: CATSQGSTEAFF. This chain connects TRBV7-9 to TRBJ1-1; tentatively, D is TRBD1 (5 bases). Germline CDR1 reads SEHNR; CDR2 reads FQNEAQ (reference sequence). V lost 10 bases, J lost 4 bases, and 13 bases lay in between. This CDR3 comprises 12 residues.